These 14 T cell receptor beta chains originate from one sample sequenced in a study of T cells expressing NK-cell markers (dated by TCRdb to the early 2020s). The method behind the library was 5' RACE. The sample was run on an Illumina HiSeq 2000. TCRdb reprocessed the sequencing reads and holds a single record per CDR3 protein sequence, with no DNA. The sample table gives some 150,000 distinct CDR3 sequences. The biggest ten clones account for more than 10% of the sample. Sample: blood T cells: a sorted CD56 or NKG2C T cell subset, CD4+ or CD8+ T cells, or bulk PBMC T cells (not recorded which). All receptors come from a man aged 18 to 29 in good health. Donor details come from another sample of the same person, matched by shared clones.

The V and J genes are TRBV7-8 and TRBJ2-1; TCRdb names TRBD2, which stays unverified in the absence of DNA. In germline, CDR1 is SGHVS, CDR2 FQNEAQ. This CDR3 contains 16 residues. CDR3 protein: CASSPREGINYNEQFF.

The chain recombines TRBV28 with TRBJ2-7; with no DNA, the TCRdb D assignment of TRBD2 cannot be verified. This CDR3 region has 15 residues. The V gene's germline CDR1 is MDHEN and CDR2 SYDVKM. The CDR3 spells CASSLWQEGAYEQYF.

The chain joins TRBV6-5 to TRBJ1-2; TCRdb gives TRBD1 as the D gene, but with no DNA this cannot be confirmed. Looked up from germline, CDR1 is MNHEY and CDR2 is SVGAGI. The CDR3 contains 15 residues. The CDR3 region is CASSYLPGEEYGYTF.

The rearrangement uses TRBV4-1 and TRBJ2-1; TCRdb designates TRBD1, a call that cannot be tested without DNA. The germline V gene has CDR1 MGHRA and CDR2 YSYEKL. CDR3 size: 16 residues. CDR3 residues: CASSQVNGRGLDEQFF.

V usage is TRBV4-1 and J usage is TRBJ1-1. The CDR3 sequence is 15 residues long. Looked up from germline, CDR1 is MGHRA and CDR2 is YSYEKL. The CDR3 is CASSQAGQSNTEAFF.

The CDR3: CSARVMGNTEAFF. This chain joins TRBV20-1 and TRBJ1-1. Germline loops: CDR1 DFQATT, CDR2 SNEGSKA (reference sequence). The CDR3 loop spans 13 amino acids.

The chain combines TRBV4-1 with TRBJ2-1. Germline V gene lookup returns CDR1 MGHRA and CDR2 YSYEKL. The CDR3 sequence is 17 residues long. The CDR3 spells CASSQHQDGGPYNEQFF.

This chain uses TRBV27 with TRBJ2-3; TCRdb proposes TRBD1, but this gene call is untestable without DNA. CDR1 MNHEY and CDR2 SMNVEV come from the germline V gene (reference sequence). The CDR3 runs to 17 residues. CDR3: CASSLRTGGSNTDTQYF.

CDR3 sequence reads: CASSLYGDREYF. The chain combines TRBV5-6 with TRBJ2-3; checking the TCRdb D call of TRBD1 is not possible without DNA. Per the germline V gene, CDR1 is SGHDT and CDR2 is YYEEEE. The CDR3 is 12 amino acids.

The genes are TRBV12-3 or TRBV12-4 and TRBJ2-1. The CDR3 runs 15 residues. CDR3: CASSLRKVVINEQFF.

The chain joins TRBV29-1 to TRBJ2-5; with no DNA, the TCRdb D assignment of TRBD1 cannot be verified. The CDR3 length is 13 residues. From germline, CDR1 is SQVTM and CDR2 ANQGSEA. The CDR3 protein is CSVSGDLWETQYF.

The chain uses TRBV7-3 and TRBJ2-5; TCRdb's D gene call, TRBD1, goes unchecked for lack of DNA. The CDR3 contains 16 residues. Germline lookup yields CDR1 SGHTA and CDR2 FQGTGA. The CDR3 loop is CASSFLPTGAGETQYF.

This sequence joins TRBV7-6 and TRBJ2-1; TCRdb's D gene call, TRBD1, goes unchecked for lack of DNA. The germline V gene has CDR1 SGHVS and CDR2 FNYEAQ. The CDR3 consists of 13 residues. CDR3 protein: CASSGATYNEQFF.

The V call is TRBV4-2, the J call TRBJ2-3; the D call from TCRdb, TRBD2, cannot be confirmed without DNA. From germline, CDR1 is LGHNA and CDR2 YNFKEQ. CDR3 length: 16 amino acids. The CDR3 protein is CASSQGEGTSTDTQYF.